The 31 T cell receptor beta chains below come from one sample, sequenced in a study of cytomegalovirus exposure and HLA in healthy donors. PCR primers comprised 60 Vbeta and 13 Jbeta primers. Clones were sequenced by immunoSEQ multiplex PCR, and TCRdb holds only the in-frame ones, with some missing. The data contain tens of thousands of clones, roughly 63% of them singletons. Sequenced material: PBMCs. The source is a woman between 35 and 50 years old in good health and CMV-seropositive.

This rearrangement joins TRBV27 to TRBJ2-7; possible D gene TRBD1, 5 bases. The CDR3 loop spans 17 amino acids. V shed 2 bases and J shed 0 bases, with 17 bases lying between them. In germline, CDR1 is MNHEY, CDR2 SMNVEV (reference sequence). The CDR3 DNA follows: TGTGCCAGCAGTTTAAGGGGCTTGACAGCCTACTCCTACGAGCAGTACTTC. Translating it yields CASSLRGLTAYSYEQYF.

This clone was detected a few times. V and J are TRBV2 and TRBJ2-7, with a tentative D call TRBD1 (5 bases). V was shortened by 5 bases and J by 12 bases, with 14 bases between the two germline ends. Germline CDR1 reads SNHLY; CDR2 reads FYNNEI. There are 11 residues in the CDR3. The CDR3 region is CASSSQGSRYF. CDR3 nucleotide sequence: TGTGCCAGCAGTTCCCAGGGAAGCAGGTACTTC.

The CDR3 DNA reads as TGTGCCAGCAATGGGGGGTGGGTAGTGAACACTGAAGCTTTCTTT. Translated: CASNGGWVVNTEAFF. V is TRBV6-1 and J is TRBJ1-1; perhaps TRBD1 as D (5 bases). Germline V gives CDR1 MNHNS, CDR2 SASEGT. This CDR3 is built from 15 residues. Trimming removed 7 bases from V and 0 bases from J, with 15 bases in between.

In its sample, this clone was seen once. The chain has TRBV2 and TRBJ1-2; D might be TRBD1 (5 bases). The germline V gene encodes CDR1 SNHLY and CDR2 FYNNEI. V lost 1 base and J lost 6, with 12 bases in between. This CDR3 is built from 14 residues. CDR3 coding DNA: TGTGCCAGCAGTGAAGAGATGGGGGGAGATGGCTACACCTTC. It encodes CASSEEMGGDGYTF.

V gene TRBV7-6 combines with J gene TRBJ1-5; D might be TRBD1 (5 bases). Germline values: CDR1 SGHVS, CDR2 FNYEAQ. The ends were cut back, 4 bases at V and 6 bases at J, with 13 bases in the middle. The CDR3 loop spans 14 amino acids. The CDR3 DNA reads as TGTGCCAGCAGCTCCCCCAGGGATACTCAGCCCCAGCATTTT. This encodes CASSSPRDTQPQHF.

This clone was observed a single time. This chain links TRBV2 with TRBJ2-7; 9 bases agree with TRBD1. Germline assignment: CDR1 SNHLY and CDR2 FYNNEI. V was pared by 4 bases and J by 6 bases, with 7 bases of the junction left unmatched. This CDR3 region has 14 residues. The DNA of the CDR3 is TGTGCCAGCAGTGCCACGACAGGGGGTGGCGAGCAGTACTTC. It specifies CASSATTGGGEQYF.

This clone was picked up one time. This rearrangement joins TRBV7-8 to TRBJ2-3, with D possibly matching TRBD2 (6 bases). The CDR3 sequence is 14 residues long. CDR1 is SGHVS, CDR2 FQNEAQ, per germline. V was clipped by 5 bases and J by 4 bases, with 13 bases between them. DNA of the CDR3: TGTGCCAGCAGCGTCCTAGCGAGGGCAGATACGCAGTATTTT. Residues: CASSVLARADTQYF.

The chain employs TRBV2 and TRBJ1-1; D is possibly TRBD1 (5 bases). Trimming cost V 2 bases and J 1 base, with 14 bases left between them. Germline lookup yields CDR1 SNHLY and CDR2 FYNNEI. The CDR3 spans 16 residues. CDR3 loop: CASSEPLGGKNTEAFF. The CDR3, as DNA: TGTGCCAGCAGTGAACCGCTCGGGGGTAAGAACACTGAAGCTTTCTTT.

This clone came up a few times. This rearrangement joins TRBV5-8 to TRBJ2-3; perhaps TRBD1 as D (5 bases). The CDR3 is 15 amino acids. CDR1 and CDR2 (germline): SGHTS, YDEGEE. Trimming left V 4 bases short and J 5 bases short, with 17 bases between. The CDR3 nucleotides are TGTGCCAGCAGCCGCTCGGGCCGTGGACAAGATACGCAGTATTTT. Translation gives CASSRSGRGQDTQYF. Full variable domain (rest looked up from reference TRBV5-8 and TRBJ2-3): EAGVTQSPTHLIKTRGQQATLRCSPISGHTSVYWYQQALGLGLQFLLWYDEGEERNRGNFPPRFSGRQFPNYSSELNVNALELEDSALYLCASSRSGRGQDTQYFGPGTRLTVL.

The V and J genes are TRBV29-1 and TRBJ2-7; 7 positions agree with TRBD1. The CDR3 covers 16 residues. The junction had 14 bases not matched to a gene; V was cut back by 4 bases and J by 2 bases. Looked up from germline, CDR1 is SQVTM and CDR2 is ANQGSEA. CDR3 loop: CSVVGIEGAVTYEQYF. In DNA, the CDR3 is TGCAGCGTTGTTGGAATAGAGGGGGCGGTTACCTACGAGCAGTACTTC.

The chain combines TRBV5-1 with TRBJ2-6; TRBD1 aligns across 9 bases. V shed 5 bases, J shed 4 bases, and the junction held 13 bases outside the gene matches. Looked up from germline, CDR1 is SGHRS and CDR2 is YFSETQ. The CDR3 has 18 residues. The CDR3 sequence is CASSQGGTGSGGANVLTF. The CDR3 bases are TGCGCCAGCAGTCAGGGGGGGACAGGGTCTGGAGGGGCCAACGTCCTGACTTTC.

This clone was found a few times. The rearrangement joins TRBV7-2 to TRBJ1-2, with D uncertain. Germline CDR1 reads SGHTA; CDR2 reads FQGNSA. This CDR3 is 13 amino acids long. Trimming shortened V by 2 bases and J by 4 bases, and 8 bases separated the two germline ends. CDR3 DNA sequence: TGTGCCAGCAGCTTAAGGGAGGGCTATGGCTACACCTTC. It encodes CASSLREGYGYTF.

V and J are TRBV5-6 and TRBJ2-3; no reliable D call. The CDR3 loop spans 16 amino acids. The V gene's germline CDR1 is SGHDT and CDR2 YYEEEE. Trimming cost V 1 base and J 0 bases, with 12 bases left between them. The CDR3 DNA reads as TGTGCCAGCAGCTTGAGCTCTAGACGTAGCACAGATACGCAGTATTTT. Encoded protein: CASSLSSRRSTDTQYF. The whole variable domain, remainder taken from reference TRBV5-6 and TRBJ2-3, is DAGVTQSPTHLIKTRGQQVTLRCSPKSGHDTVSWYQQALGQGPQFIFQYYEEEERQRGNFPDRFSGHQFPNYSSELNVNALLLGDSALYLCASSLSSRRSTDTQYFGPGTRLTVL.

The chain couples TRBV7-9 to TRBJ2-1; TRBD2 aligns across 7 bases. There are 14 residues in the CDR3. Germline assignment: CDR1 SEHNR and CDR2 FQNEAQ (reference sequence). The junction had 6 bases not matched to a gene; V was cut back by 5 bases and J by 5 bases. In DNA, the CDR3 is TGTGCCAGCAGCCGGGACTACCTGCACAATGAGCAGTTCTTC. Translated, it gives CASSRDYLHNEQFF.

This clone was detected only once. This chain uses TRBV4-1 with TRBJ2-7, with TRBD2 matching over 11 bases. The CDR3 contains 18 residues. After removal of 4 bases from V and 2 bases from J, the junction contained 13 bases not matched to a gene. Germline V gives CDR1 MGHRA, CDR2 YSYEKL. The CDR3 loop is CASSRRISSGRITYEQYF. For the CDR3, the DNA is TGCGCCAGCAGCCGCCGGATATCTAGCGGGAGGATCACCTACGAGCAGTACTTC.

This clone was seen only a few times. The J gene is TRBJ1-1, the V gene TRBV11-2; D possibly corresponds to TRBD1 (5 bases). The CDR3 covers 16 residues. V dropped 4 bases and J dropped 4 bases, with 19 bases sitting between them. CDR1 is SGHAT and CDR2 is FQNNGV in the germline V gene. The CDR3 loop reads CASSWGGLRGGTEAFF. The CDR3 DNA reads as TGTGCCAGCAGCTGGGGAGGGTTAAGGGGAGGCACTGAAGCTTTCTTT.

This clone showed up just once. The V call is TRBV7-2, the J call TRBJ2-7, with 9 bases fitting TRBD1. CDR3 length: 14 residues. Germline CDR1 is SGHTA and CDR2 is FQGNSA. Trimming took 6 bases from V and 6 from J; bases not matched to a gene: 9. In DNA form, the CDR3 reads TGTGCCAGCAGTCTAAACAGGGGGCGCGCCGAGCAGTACTTC. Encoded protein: CASSLNRGRAEQYF. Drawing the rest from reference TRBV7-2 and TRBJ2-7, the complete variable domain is GAGVSQSPSNKVTEKGKDVELRCDPISGHTALYWYRQSLGQGLEFLIYFQGNSAPDKSGLPSDRFSAERTGGSVSTLTIQRTQQEDSAVYLCASSLNRGRAEQYFGPGTRLTVT.

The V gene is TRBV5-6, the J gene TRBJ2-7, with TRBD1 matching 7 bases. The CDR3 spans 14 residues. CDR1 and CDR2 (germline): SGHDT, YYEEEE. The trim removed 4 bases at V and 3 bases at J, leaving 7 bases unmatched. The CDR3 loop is CASSKTGPFYEQYF. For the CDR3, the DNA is TGTGCCAGCAGCAAGACAGGGCCCTTCTACGAGCAGTACTTC.

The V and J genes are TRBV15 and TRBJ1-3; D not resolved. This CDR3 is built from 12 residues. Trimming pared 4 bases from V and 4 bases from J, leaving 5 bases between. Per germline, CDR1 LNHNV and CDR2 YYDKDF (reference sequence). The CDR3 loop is CATSISGNTIYF. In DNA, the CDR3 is TGTGCCACCAGCATTTCAGGAAACACCATATATTTT.

CDR3 DNA: TGTGCCAGCTCACCGGGGGCGACGGATGAGCAGTTCTTC. Its protein product is CASSPGATDEQFF. This chain uses TRBV18 with TRBJ2-1, with D possibly TRBD1 on 6 matching bases. The V and J ends lost 3 bases and 8 bases respectively, with 11 bases between them. The CDR3 has 13 amino acids. Germline V gene sequence: CDR1 KGHSH, CDR2 LQKENI. The variable domain in full, with the rest retrieved from reference TRBV18 and TRBJ2-1, is NAGVMQNPRHLVRRRGQEARLRCSPMKGHSHVYWYRQLPEEGLKFMVYLQKENIIDESGMPKERFSAEFPKEGPSILRIQQVVRGDSAAYFCASSPGATDEQFFGPGTRLTVL.

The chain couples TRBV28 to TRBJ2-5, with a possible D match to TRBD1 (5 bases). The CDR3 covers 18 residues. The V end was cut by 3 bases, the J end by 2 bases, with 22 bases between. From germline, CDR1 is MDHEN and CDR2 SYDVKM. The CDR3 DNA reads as TGTGCCAGCAGTTTTAAGGTTCAGGGTGGGGATATACAAGAGACCCAGTACTTC. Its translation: CASSFKVQGGDIQETQYF.

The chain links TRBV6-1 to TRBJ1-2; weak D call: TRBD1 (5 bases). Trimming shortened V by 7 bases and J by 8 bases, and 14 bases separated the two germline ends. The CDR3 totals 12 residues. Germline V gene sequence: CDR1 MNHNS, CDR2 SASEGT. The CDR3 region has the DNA TGTGCCAGCATCCCAGGGTCCGAAGGCTACACCTTC. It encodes CASIPGSEGYTF.

CDR3 sequence reads: CASSFGQVWEQYF. CDR3 coding DNA: TGTGCCAGTAGTTTCGGCCAGGTCTGGGAGCAGTACTTC. The rearrangement links TRBV19 to TRBJ2-7, with D uncertain. Germline CDR1 reads LNHDA; CDR2 reads SQIVND (reference sequence). The CDR3 has 13 residues. The V end was cut by 5 bases, the J end by 7 bases, with 15 bases between.

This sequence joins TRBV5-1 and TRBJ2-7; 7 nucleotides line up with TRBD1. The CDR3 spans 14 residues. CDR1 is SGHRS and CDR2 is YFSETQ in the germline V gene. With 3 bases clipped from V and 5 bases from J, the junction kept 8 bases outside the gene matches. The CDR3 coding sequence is TGCGCCAGCAGCTGGTACGACAGGGCCAACGAGCAGTACTTC. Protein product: CASSWYDRANEQYF.

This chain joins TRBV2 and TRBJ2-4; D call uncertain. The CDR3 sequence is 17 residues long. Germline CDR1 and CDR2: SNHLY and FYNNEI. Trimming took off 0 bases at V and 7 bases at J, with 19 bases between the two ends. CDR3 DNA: TGTGCCAGCAGTGAAGCCATTCCGGGTCCCGGTAGGAACATTCAGTACTTC. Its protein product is CASSEAIPGPGRNIQYF.

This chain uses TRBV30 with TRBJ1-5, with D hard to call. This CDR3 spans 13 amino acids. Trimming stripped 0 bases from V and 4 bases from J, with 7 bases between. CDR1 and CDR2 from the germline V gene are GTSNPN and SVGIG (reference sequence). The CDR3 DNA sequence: TGTGCCTGGAGTGTCCAGGCGAATCAGCCCCAGCATTTT. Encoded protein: CAWSVQANQPQHF. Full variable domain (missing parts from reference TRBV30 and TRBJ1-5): SQTIHQWPATLVQPVGSPLSLECTVEGTSNPNLYWYRQAAGRGLQLLFYSVGIGQISSEVPQNLSASRPQDRQFILSSKKLLLSDSGFYLCAWSVQANQPQHFGDGTRLSIL.

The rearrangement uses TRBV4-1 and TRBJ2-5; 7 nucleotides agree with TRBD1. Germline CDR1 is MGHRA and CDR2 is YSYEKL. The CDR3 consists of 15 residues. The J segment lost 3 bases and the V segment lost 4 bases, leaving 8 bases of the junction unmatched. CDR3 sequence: CASSPIAGTEETQYF. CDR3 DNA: TGCGCCAGCAGCCCGATAGCCGGGACAGAAGAGACCCAGTACTTC.

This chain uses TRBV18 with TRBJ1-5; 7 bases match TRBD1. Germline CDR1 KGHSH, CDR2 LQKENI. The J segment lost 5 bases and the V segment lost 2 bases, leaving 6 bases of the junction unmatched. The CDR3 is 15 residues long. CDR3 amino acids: CASSPGQGGDQPQHF. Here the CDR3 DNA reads TGTGCCAGCTCACCAGGGCAGGGGGGTGATCAGCCCCAGCATTTT. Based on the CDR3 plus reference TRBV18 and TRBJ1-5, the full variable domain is NAGVMQNPRHLVRRRGQEARLRCSPMKGHSHVYWYRQLPEEGLKFMVYLQKENIIDESGMPKERFSAEFPKEGPSILRIQQVVRGDSAAYFCASSPGQGGDQPQHFGDGTRLSIL.

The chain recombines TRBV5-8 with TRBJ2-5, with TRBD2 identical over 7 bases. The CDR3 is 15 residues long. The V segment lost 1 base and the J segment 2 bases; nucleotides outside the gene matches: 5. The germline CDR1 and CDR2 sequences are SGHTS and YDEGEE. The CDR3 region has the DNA TGTGCCAGCAGCTTGTATCTAGCGGCTCAAGAGACCCAGTACTTC. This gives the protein CASSLYLAAQETQYF.

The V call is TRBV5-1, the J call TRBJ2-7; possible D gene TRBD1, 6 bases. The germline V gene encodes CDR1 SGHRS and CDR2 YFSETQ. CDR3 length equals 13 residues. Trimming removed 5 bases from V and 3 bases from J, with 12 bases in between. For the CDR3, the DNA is TGCGCCAGCAGAAAGAAGGACAGCTACGAGCAGTACTTC. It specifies CASRKKDSYEQYF.

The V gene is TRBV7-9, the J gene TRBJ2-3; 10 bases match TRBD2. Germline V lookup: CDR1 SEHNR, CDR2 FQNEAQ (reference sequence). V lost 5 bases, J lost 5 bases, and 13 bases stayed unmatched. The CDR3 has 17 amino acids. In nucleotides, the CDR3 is TGTGCCAGCAGCCTCATAGCGGGAGGCCCCCAAGGAGATACGCAGTATTTT. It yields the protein CASSLIAGGPQGDTQYF.